These 23 T cell receptor beta chains were all obtained from the same sample, sequenced in a study of glioma-infiltrating T cells (dated by TCRdb to the mid-2010s). Sequencer: Illumina MiSeq. TCR alpha and beta CDR3 regions were amplified with the iRepertoire nested amplicon-rescue multiplex PCR (arm-PCR) platform from RNA. The public sequencing data were trimmed at Q25 with fastp and processed into clonotypes with MiXCR by TCRdb, which kept only in-frame beta chains. Each CDR3 protein appears once, grouped with its most common genes and DNA. Present in this sample are 300,000 to 400,000 distinct CDR3 sequences, 41% of which were seen just once. 12% of the sample belongs to the ten largest clones. Sequencing used glioma tissue, nonneoplastic brain tissue, or PBMCs (not recorded which). These receptor sequences come from a human donor with low-grade glioma or glioblastoma, undergoing nonglioma brain surgery, or in good health (not recorded which).

To note about this clonotype: At one boundary the junction diverges from the germline segment, which might be a read error. The chain recombines TRBV15 with TRBJ2-3; 9 bases line up with TRBD1. Germline V gene lookup returns CDR1 LNHNV and CDR2 YYDKDF (reference sequence). The length of the CDR3 is 17 residues. The CDR3 spells CAASSLRPGQGTDTQYF. The CDR3 bases are TGTGCCGCCAGCAGCCTCCGCCCGGGACAGGGTACAGATACGCAGTATTTT.

V usage is TRBV5-4 and J usage is TRBJ2-1; tentatively, D is TRBD2 (6 bases). The CDR3 has 16 amino acids. V was shortened by 3 bases and J by 7 bases, with 20 bases between the two germline ends. The germline gives CDR1 SGHNT, CDR2 YYREEE (reference sequence). This chain's CDR3 is CASSSQDGGDGNEQFF. CDR3 DNA: TGTGCCAGCAGCTCCCAAGATGGCGGGGATGGAAATGAGCAGTTCTTC.

This sequence joins TRBV6-1 and TRBJ2-1, with D unresolved. V lost 2 bases and J lost 12, with 14 bases in between. This CDR3 is 13 amino acids long. Germline V lookup: CDR1 MNHNS, CDR2 SASEGT. CDR3 sequence: CASSELWVMGQFF. In DNA form, the CDR3 reads TGTGCCAGCAGTGAATTGTGGGTCATGGGGCAGTTCTTC.

V gene TRBV4-3 combines with J gene TRBJ1-1, with 7 positions matching TRBD1. V trimming: 2 bases; J trimming: 3 bases; junction bases outside the gene matches: 9. This CDR3 contains 16 residues. CDR1 and CDR2 from the germline V gene are LGHNA and YSLEER. CDR3 protein: CASSQTWAGGYTEAFF. CDR3 nucleotide sequence: TGCGCCAGCAGCCAAACCTGGGCAGGGGGATACACTGAAGCTTTCTTT.

The chain combines TRBV5-1 with TRBJ1-5; 7 bases fit TRBD1. The CDR3 runs to 15 residues. The junction had 3 bases not matched to a gene; V was cut back by 1 base and J by 2 bases. CDR1 and CDR2 from the germline V gene are SGHRS and YFSETQ. CDR3 amino acids: CASSLQGGGNQPQHF. The CDR3 DNA reads as TGCGCCAGCAGCTTGCAAGGGGGCGGCAATCAGCCCCAGCATTTT. Looking up the rest from reference TRBV5-1 and TRBJ1-5 gives the full variable domain: KAGVTQTPRYLIKTRGQQVTLSCSPISGHRSVSWYQQTPGQGLQFLFEYFSETQRNKGNFPGRFSGRQFSNSRSEMNVSTLELGDSALYLCASSLQGGGNQPQHFGDGTRLSIL.

This clonotype was picked up a small number of times. DNA of the CDR3: TGTGCCAGCAGCTCCAACCAAGAGATGAACACTGAAGCTTTCTTT. It codes for CASSSNQEMNTEAFF. The V call is TRBV7-2, the J call TRBJ1-1; D remains unclear. The CDR3 spans 15 residues. V dropped 4 bases and J dropped 0 bases, with 12 bases sitting between them. The germline CDR1 and CDR2 sequences are SGHTA and FQGNSA.

Comments on this clonotype: Possible read error: a much larger clone is one base away. The CDR3 ends on some other residue instead of the conserved phenylalanine or tryptophan, so this is likely a read error. The chain carries TRBV20-1 and TRBJ1-2; D unresolved. The germline CDR1 and CDR2 sequences are DFQATT and SNEGSKA (reference sequence). V was trimmed by 3 bases and J by 8 bases, leaving 13 bases between them. This CDR3 is 12 amino acids long. The chain's CDR3 is CSARNRVGGYTY. The CDR3 coding sequence is TGCAGTGCTAGGAACCGGGTTGGGGGCTACACCTAC.

Points on this clonotype: Mismatch with germline at one junction end may stem from a read error. J is TRBJ2-7 and V is TRBV20-1, with D maybe TRBD2 (6 bases). The DNA end is more similar to TRBJ2-5, so the J call may be wrong. Germline V gene sequence: CDR1 DFQATT, CDR2 SNEGSKA (reference sequence). There are 17 residues in the CDR3. This chain's CDR3 is CIARGPRGGKYQETQYF. In nucleotides, the CDR3 is TGCATTGCTCGAGGTCCCCGTGGAGGGAAGTACCAAGAGACCCAGTACTTC.

This chain uses TRBV28 with TRBJ1-5; D may be TRBD1 (6 bases). The V and J ends lost 6 bases and 0 bases respectively, with 21 bases between them. Germline V CDR1 and CDR2: MDHEN, SYDVKM. The CDR3 has 18 residues. CDR3 sequence: CASSDIAPGQSSNQPQHF. CDR3 coding DNA: TGTGCCAGCAGCGATATAGCCCCGGGACAAAGTAGCAATCAGCCCCAGCATTTT.

The V call is TRBV7-6, the J call TRBJ2-7; 9 bases match TRBD1. Germline CDR1 reads SGHVS; CDR2 reads FNYEAQ. Losses at the gene ends were 4 bases for V and 2 bases for J; bases not matched to a gene: 9. This CDR3 is built from 16 residues. CDR3 bases: TGTGCCAGCAGCTCTAAGTACGGGACAGGGACCTACGAGCAGTACTTC. This sequence encodes CASSSKYGTGTYEQYF.

This chain connects TRBV14 to TRBJ1-5; no definite D call. The germline CDR1 and CDR2 sequences are SGHDN and FVKESK. With 1 base removed from V and 0 bases from J, the gap between germline ends came to 7 bases. The CDR3 loop spans 15 amino acids. The CDR3 sequence: CASSQGGHSNQPQHF. CDR3 bases: TGTGCCAGCAGCCAAGGGGGTCATAGCAATCAGCCCCAGCATTTT.

V and J are TRBV6-2 or TRBV6-3 and TRBJ2-3, with TRBD2 identical over 13 bases. Germline V lookup: CDR1 MNHEY, CDR2 SVGEGT. The CDR3 runs 16 residues. Unmatched junction bases numbered 5, after V lost 6 bases and J lost 2 bases. The CDR3 DNA is TGTGCCAGCAGCTACGGGACTAGCGGGACCACAGATACGCAGTATTTT. It codes for CASSYGTSGTTDTQYF.

This rearrangement joins TRBV20-1 to TRBJ1-3; a possible D gene is TRBD1 (5 bases). The germline V gene has CDR1 DFQATT and CDR2 SNEGSKA (reference sequence). The V end was cut by 5 bases, the J end by 2 bases, with 10 bases between. The CDR3 length is 13 residues. The CDR3 nucleotides read TGCAGTGCTCACCAGGGAACTGGAAACACCATATATTTT. It codes for CSAHQGTGNTIYF.

This clonotype was recorded only once. Being one base from a much bigger clone, this may be a read error. The rearrangement links TRBV27 to TRBJ1-1; 8 bases are shared with TRBD1. The germline CDR1 and CDR2 sequences are MNHEY and SMNVEV (reference sequence). The CDR3 loop spans 16 amino acids. The CDR3 DNA is TGTGCCAGCAGTTCCCCACTTCGACAGGGGAGGACTGAAGCTTTATTT. It yields the protein CASSSPLRQGRTEALF.

This clonotype was counted between two and nine times. The CDR3, as DNA: TGTGCCAGCAGTTTGCAGGGGGGGAGATTAAAACCCCAGCATTTT. Amino acids: CASSLQGGRLKPQHF. The chain links TRBV6-1 to TRBJ1-5, with 7 bases fitting TRBD1. The germline gives CDR1 MNHNS, CDR2 SASEGT. The V and J ends lost 5 bases and 10 bases, in that order; junction bases with no gene match: 14. The CDR3 spans 15 residues.

As for this clonotype: Since the CDR3 does not end with the conserved phenylalanine or tryptophan, this likely comes from a read error. The chain joins TRBV6-1 to TRBJ2-2; D unclear. Germline lookup yields CDR1 MNHNS and CDR2 SASEGT. There are 13 residues in the CDR3. Trimming stripped 6 bases from V and 4 bases from J, with 9 bases between. The CDR3 region has the DNA TGTGCCAGCAGGCAAGCAAGCACCGGGGAGCTGTTTTAT. Its translation is CASRQASTGELFY.

This chain links TRBV6-5 with TRBJ2-7, with 9 nucleotides matching TRBD1. After removal of 3 bases from V and 0 bases from J, the junction contained 9 bases not matched to a gene. From germline, CDR1 is MNHEY and CDR2 SVGAGI. The CDR3 contains 17 residues. The CDR3 here is CASSYKVGQGSSYEQYF. CDR3 nucleotide sequence: TGTGCCAGCAGTTATAAGGTCGGACAGGGGAGCTCCTACGAGCAGTACTTC.

This clonotype came up many times. The J gene is TRBJ2-3, the V gene TRBV6-1, with D possibly TRBD2 on 6 matching bases. CDR3 length: 14 residues. CDR1 and CDR2 from the germline V gene are MNHNS and SASEGT. Trimming took 6 bases from V and 4 from J, leaving 14 bases between them. The CDR3 DNA reads TGTGCCAGCAGGCCGACTAGGGGTGCAGATACGCAGTATTTT. The encoded protein is CASRPTRGADTQYF.

Many counts were recorded for this clonotype. The rearrangement links TRBV20-1 to TRBJ2-3, with TRBD2 as a possible D gene (6 bases). From germline, CDR1 is DFQATT and CDR2 SNEGSKA (reference sequence). The V and J ends lost 4 bases and 3 bases respectively, with 14 bases between them. The CDR3 is 14 residues long. This CDR3 is CSANSEGRTDTQYF. The CDR3 DNA follows: TGCAGTGCTAATTCCGAGGGGAGGACAGATACGCAGTATTTT.

The chain has TRBV20-1 and TRBJ2-7, with TRBD2 matching 10 bases. Trimming at V came to 1 base and at J to 7 bases, leaving 10 bases not matched to a gene. Germline V lookup: CDR1 DFQATT, CDR2 SNEGSKA (reference sequence). CDR3 length equals 15 residues. CDR3 sequence (DNA): TGCAGTGCTAGAGGGACTAGCGGAAACTACAATGAGCAGTACTTC. It specifies CSARGTSGNYNEQYF.

This clonotype was seen ten or more times. The chain uses TRBV27 and TRBJ2-2; 9 bases are a match to TRBD2. V dropped 5 bases and J dropped 4; count of bases not matched to a gene: 8. CDR3 size: 16 residues. The germline CDR1 and CDR2 sequences are MNHEY and SMNVEV (reference sequence). Written as DNA, the CDR3 is TGTGCCAGCAGTGGTATAGCGGGAGAGGGCACCGGGGAGCTGTTTTTT. This translates into CASSGIAGEGTGELFF.

Worth noting for this clonotype: This clone may be a read error of a much larger clone one base away. V and J are TRBV28 and TRBJ2-7; 7 bases are a match to TRBD1. CDR1 and CDR2 from the germline V gene are MDHEN and SYDVKM. The CDR3 length is 16 residues. The CDR3: CAGSPLRGRGSYEQYF. The CDR3, as DNA: TGTGCCGGCAGTCCTCTCCGGGGCAGGGGGTCCTACGAGCAGTACTTC. The whole variable domain, remainder taken from reference TRBV28 and TRBJ2-7, is DVKVTQSSRYLVKRTGEKVFLECVQDMDHENMFWYRQDPGLGLRLIYFSYDVKMKEKGDIPEGYSVSREKKERFSLILESASTNQTSMYLCAGSPLRGRGSYEQYFGPGTRLTVT.

The chain joins TRBV3-1 to TRBJ2-7; maybe TRBD2 (6 bases). The CDR3 has 12 residues. Germline lookup yields CDR1 LGHDT and CDR2 YNNKEL (reference sequence). V dropped 6 bases and J dropped 4 bases, with 10 bases sitting between them. The CDR3 DNA sequence: TGTGCCAGCAGTCGGGAGTTATACGAGCAGTACTTC. Amino acid sequence: CASSRELYEQYF.